These 5 T cell receptor beta chains were all obtained from the same sample, sequenced in a study. Cells sorted as Tregs were CD4+, CD25+ and CD127-/low. TCRdb fed the 5' RACE reads into MiXCR, producing one record per CDR3 protein. The sample lists tens of thousands of distinct CDR3 sequences, around a fifth occurring once. The sample consisted of Tregs sorted from a lymph node. These receptors all come from a female donor with breast cancer.

This clonotype was observed at least ten times. This chain links TRBV7-8 with TRBJ2-3; D unclear. The V gene's germline CDR1 is SGHVS and CDR2 FQNEAQ. This CDR3 has 12 residues. V lost 1 base and J 5 bases, leaving 4 bases between the germline ends. The CDR3 region is CASSLDGDTQYF. CDR3 in DNA: TGTGCCAGCAGCTTAGATGGAGATACGCAGTATTTT.

This chain joins TRBV20-1 and TRBJ2-1; D is possibly TRBD2 (6 bases). The CDR3 consists of 16 residues. CDR1 is DFQATT, CDR2 SNEGSKA, per germline (reference sequence). V lost 0 bases and J 0 bases, leaving 12 bases between the germline ends. CDR3 sequence: CSARDRAGSSYNEQFF. The CDR3 nucleotides are TGCAGTGCTAGAGATCGAGCCGGGAGCTCCTACAATGAGCAGTTCTTC.

This clonotype was found many times. The J gene is TRBJ2-7, the V gene TRBV7-8; a weak D match, TRBD1 (5 bases). The CDR3 is made up of 14 amino acids. Trimming left V 8 bases short and J 5 bases short, with 19 bases between. The germline V gene has CDR1 SGHVS and CDR2 FQNEAQ. The CDR3 sequence: CASASLTGADEQYF. The CDR3 bases are TGTGCCAGCGCAAGTTTAACTGGGGCGGACGAGCAGTACTTC.

This clonotype showed up just a few times. The V and J genes are TRBV20-1 and TRBJ2-3, with 12 bases lining up with TRBD2. V dropped 5 bases and J dropped 4; count of bases not matched to a gene: 7. The CDR3 length is 15 residues. The germline gives CDR1 DFQATT, CDR2 SNEGSKA (reference sequence). The DNA for the CDR3 is TGCAGTGCTCCCCTAGCGGGGGGGGAATCAGATACGCAGTATTTT. It encodes CSAPLAGGESDTQYF.

On this clonotype itself: Since a much larger clone is just one base distant, this may be a read error. This chain links TRBV18 with TRBJ2-1; 11 nucleotides line up with TRBD2. The CDR3 runs 15 residues. V trimming: 3 bases; J trimming: 8 bases; junction bases outside the gene matches: 6. Looked up from germline, CDR1 is KGHSH and CDR2 is LQKENI. CDR3: CASSPSRTSGYEQFF. The CDR3 DNA reads as TGTGCCAGCTCACCCTCCCGGACTAGCGGGTATGAGCAGTTCTTC. Complete variable domain (other parts from reference TRBV18 and TRBJ2-1): NAGVMQNPRHLVRRRGQEARLRCSPMKGHSHVYWYRQLPEEGLKFMVYLQKENIIDESGMPKERFSAEFPKEGPSILRIQQVVRGDSAAYFCASSPSRTSGYEQFFGPGTRLTVL.